The 24 T cell receptor beta chains below come from one sample, sequenced in a study of cytomegalovirus exposure and HLA in healthy donors. Primers: 60 Vbeta forward and 13 Jbeta reverse. Measured with immunoSEQ multiplex PCR; TCRdb has only the in-frame clones, and not every one. The repertoire holds approximately 170,000 clones, with around 78% as singletons. Sequencing input: PBMCs. These receptors came from a man in his forties in good health and CMV-seronegative.

V is TRBV25-1 and J is TRBJ2-5; the match to TRBD1 covers 9 bases. TRBJ2-7 explains the end of the DNA better; the J call may be wrong. The CDR3 spans 15 residues. Germline assignment: CDR1 MGHDK and CDR2 SYGVNS. The CDR3 DNA reads as TGTGCCAGCAGTGCCCGGGGACAGGGCCGAAACGAGCAGTACTTC. Protein sequence: CASSARGQGRNEQYF.

This chain links TRBV5-1 with TRBJ2-3, with a weak D call TRBD1 (5 bases). V lost 4 bases, J lost 0 bases, and 15 bases lay in between. Germline CDR1 SGHRS, CDR2 YFSETQ. This CDR3 comprises 16 residues. The CDR3 DNA reads as TGCGCCAGCAGCGTACAGGACATCAGAAGCACAGATACGCAGTATTTT. It specifies CASSVQDIRSTDTQYF.

This chain links TRBV6-6 with TRBJ2-7; 14 nucleotides match TRBD2. The CDR3 runs 16 residues. Germline CDR1 reads MNHNY; CDR2 reads SVGAGI (reference sequence). The V segment lost 0 bases and the J segment 5 bases; nucleotides outside the gene matches: 3. In DNA form, the CDR3 reads TGTGCCAGCAGTTACTCGGGGACTAGCGGGAGTAACGAGCAGTACGTC. This encodes CASSYSGTSGSNEQYV.

This rearrangement joins TRBV4-1 to TRBJ2-1; TRBD2 aligns across 13 bases. The CDR3 totals 17 residues. The trim removed 2 bases at V and 8 bases at J, leaving 9 bases unmatched. Germline lookup yields CDR1 MGHRA and CDR2 YSYEKL. CDR3 in amino acids: CASSQPPGLAGWDEQFF. The CDR3 bases are TGCGCCAGCAGCCAACCCCCGGGACTAGCGGGATGGGATGAGCAGTTCTTC.

The chain recombines TRBV30 with TRBJ2-7; the match to TRBD1 covers 7 bases. CDR1 is GTSNPN, CDR2 SVGIG, per germline (reference sequence). The CDR3 length is 13 residues. Germline trimming cut 1 base from V and 5 bases from J; bases unmatched to any gene: 5. The CDR3, as DNA: TGTGCCTGGAGTGAGACAGGGAAGGACGAGCAGTACTTC. Translation: CAWSETGKDEQYF.

The chain carries TRBV27 and TRBJ1-2; a possible D gene is TRBD1 (6 bases). This CDR3 spans 14 amino acids. Germline lookup yields CDR1 MNHEY and CDR2 SMNVEV (reference sequence). V was trimmed by 6 bases and J by 6 bases, leaving 17 bases between them. CDR3 sequence reads: CASSPGDTPDGYTF. In nucleotides, the CDR3 is TGTGCCAGCAGCCCCGGGGACACACCCGATGGCTACACCTTC.

This clone has a handful of counts. This sequence joins TRBV25-1 and TRBJ2-2; 10 bases map to TRBD1. Germline CDR1 and CDR2: MGHDK and SYGVNS. The CDR3 totals 16 residues. V shed 3 bases and J 6 bases; nucleotides not matched to a gene: 7. The CDR3 loop is CASSEPRTGGPGELFF. The CDR3 nucleotides read TGTGCCAGCAGTGAGCCAAGGACAGGGGGACCCGGGGAGCTGTTTTTT.

The CDR3 coding sequence is TGTGCCAGCAGCTTGGGGCCGGGGAGGGATGAAAAACTGTTTTTT. Amino acids: CASSLGPGRDEKLFF. J is TRBJ1-4 and V is TRBV5-6, with D uncertain. CDR1 SGHDT and CDR2 YYEEEE come from the germline V gene. Trimming shortened V by 0 bases and J by 6 bases, and 12 bases separated the two germline ends. The CDR3 sequence is 15 residues long.

This chain links TRBV27 with TRBJ2-1, with 10 bases lining up with TRBD1. CDR1 and CDR2 from the germline V gene are MNHEY and SMNVEV (reference sequence). The CDR3 is made up of 17 amino acids. V dropped 2 bases and J dropped 7; count of bases not matched to a gene: 11. The DNA of the CDR3 is TGTGCCAGCAGTTTACCCTCCCGGACAGGGGGGTCAAATGAGCAGTTCTTC. It encodes CASSLPSRTGGSNEQFF.

This clone was seen only once. The genes are TRBV5-1 and TRBJ2-1; 7 nucleotides match TRBD2. The CDR3 is 17 residues long. Germline V gene sequence: CDR1 SGHRS, CDR2 YFSETQ. The V gene end was trimmed by 0 bases and the J gene end by 6 bases; junction bases not matched to a gene: 12. The CDR3 reads CASSLAGPWEGRNEQFF. CDR3 nucleotides: TGCGCCAGCAGCTTGGCGGGTCCGTGGGAGGGCCGCAATGAGCAGTTCTTC. Based on the CDR3 plus reference TRBV5-1 and TRBJ2-1, the full variable domain is KAGVTQTPRYLIKTRGQQVTLSCSPISGHRSVSWYQQTPGQGLQFLFEYFSETQRNKGNFPGRFSGRQFSNSRSEMNVSTLELGDSALYLCASSLAGPWEGRNEQFFGPGTRLTVL.

This clone was seen only once. The chain employs TRBV29-1 and TRBJ1-1; maybe TRBD1 (6 bases). Germline CDR1 SQVTM, CDR2 ANQGSEA. The V gene lost 7 bases and the J gene lost 7 bases, with 16 bases spanning the gap. CDR3 length equals 12 residues. CDR3 loop: CSAHREWREAFF. The CDR3 bases are TGCAGCGCCCACAGGGAGTGGCGTGAAGCTTTCTTT.

The V call is TRBV9, the J call TRBJ2-7; D may be TRBD1 (8 bases). This CDR3 spans 16 amino acids. Trimming stripped 3 bases from V and 5 bases from J, with 21 bases between. Looked up from germline, CDR1 is SGDLS and CDR2 is YYNGEE. The CDR3 sequence is CASSALGQGGLDEQYF. The CDR3 nucleotides are TGTGCCAGCAGCGCCCTCGGACAGGGAGGGTTGGACGAGCAGTACTTC.

This chain links TRBV7-3 with TRBJ2-5; TRBD2 matches at 8 bases. Germline CDR1 and CDR2: SGHTA and FQGTGA. Germline trimming cut 0 bases from V and 3 bases from J; bases unmatched to any gene: 3. The CDR3 length is 15 residues. The chain's CDR3 is CASSLTSRGEETQYF. CDR3 in DNA: TGTGCCAGCAGCTTAACTTCGCGGGGGGAAGAGACCCAGTACTTC.

This chain joins TRBV15 and TRBJ2-7; 9 nucleotides align to TRBD1. CDR1 is LNHNV, CDR2 YYDKDF, per germline (reference sequence). The CDR3 runs to 15 residues. The junction had 4 bases not matched to a gene; V was cut back by 1 base and J by 3 bases. CDR3 in amino acids: CATSRAGDRDYEQYF. The CDR3 DNA follows: TGTGCCACCAGCAGAGCGGGGGACAGGGACTACGAGCAGTACTTC.

V and J are TRBV23-1 and TRBJ2-3; 12 bases align to TRBD2. TRBV23-1 is marked as an open reading frame, function uncertain. The CDR3 spans 17 residues. The V segment lost 0 bases and the J segment 0 bases; nucleotides outside the gene matches: 1. CDR3 nucleotides: TGCGCCAGCAGTCAATCGGGGACTAGCGGGAGCACAGATACGCAGTATTTT. Encoded protein: CASSQSGTSGSTDTQYF.

The V and J genes are TRBV28 and TRBJ2-4, with a possible D match to TRBD1 (5 bases). Germline V lookup: CDR1 MDHEN, CDR2 SYDVKM. Trimming took off 2 bases at V and 5 bases at J, with 13 bases between the two ends. The CDR3 has 15 amino acids. CDR3 loop: CASSLSVGRQNIQYF. CDR3 DNA sequence: TGTGCCAGCAGTTTAAGCGTGGGGCGGCAAAACATTCAGTACTTC.

The gene calls are TRBV19 and TRBJ1-4, with D unresolved. The germline V gene encodes CDR1 LNHDA and CDR2 SQIVND (reference sequence). The ends were cut back, 0 bases at V and 17 bases at J, with 13 bases in the middle. CDR3 length: 12 residues. The CDR3 sequence: CASSIDREPIFF. As DNA, the CDR3 is TGTGCCAGTAGTATAGATCGGGAGCCCATCTTTTTT.

The J gene is TRBJ1-2, the V gene TRBV7-9, with 7 positions matching TRBD1. J was trimmed by 3 bases and V by 0 bases; bases with no gene match: 7. The CDR3 length is 16 residues. Germline-derived CDR1 and CDR2 are SEHNR and FQNEAQ (reference sequence). The CDR3 region has the DNA TGTGCCAGCAGCTTAGCGGTAGTTGACAGGGACTATGGCTACACCTTC. Translation gives CASSLAVVDRDYGYTF.

The CDR3: CASSFVAGGYEQYF. For the CDR3, the DNA is TGTGCCAGCAGTTTCGTAGCGGGAGGCTACGAGCAGTACTTC. The gene calls are TRBV27 and TRBJ2-5, with 10 bases matching TRBD2. The closer fit of TRBJ2-7 to the DNA end suggests the J call may be wrong. Per the germline V gene, CDR1 is MNHEY and CDR2 is SMNVEV (reference sequence). The CDR3 has 14 residues.

The DNA for the CDR3 is TGTGCCAGCAGCCCCAGCGGTAGCTCCTACGAGCAGTACTTC. This gives the protein CASSPSGSSYEQYF. The rearrangement links TRBV7-9 to TRBJ2-7; D is perhaps TRBD2 (5 bases). CDR1 is SEHNR and CDR2 is FQNEAQ in the germline V gene (reference sequence). Trimming shortened V by 5 bases and J by 0 bases, and 11 bases separated the two germline ends. There are 14 residues in the CDR3.

The J gene is TRBJ2-1, the V gene TRBV5-4; 16 bases align to TRBD2. Germline V gives CDR1 SGHNT, CDR2 YYREEE (reference sequence). Trimming took 5 bases from V and 6 from J; bases not matched to a gene: 11. This CDR3 comprises 18 residues. This CDR3 reads CASSSGTSGRAVFNEQFF. The CDR3 bases are TGTGCCAGCAGTTCCGGGACTAGCGGGAGGGCCGTTTTCAATGAGCAGTTCTTC.

The chain employs TRBV5-1 and TRBJ2-2, with TRBD2 matching over 8 bases. The CDR3 loop spans 16 amino acids. Trimming cost V 4 bases and J 7 bases; bases outside gene matches: 12. Germline V gives CDR1 SGHRS, CDR2 YFSETQ. CDR3 protein: CASSRDETSASGELFF. CDR3 in DNA: TGCGCCAGCAGCCGGGACGAGACTAGCGCCAGCGGGGAGCTGTTTTTT.

The V call is TRBV2, the J call TRBJ2-7; a weak D match, TRBD1 (6 bases). V was cut by 3 bases and J by 6 bases, with 18 bases left in between. Germline CDR1 reads SNHLY; CDR2 reads FYNNEI. The CDR3 is 15 residues long. CDR3 bases: TGTGCCAGCAGTGACCCGTGGCAGGGGTTGGTCGAGCAGTACTTC. It is translated as CASSDPWQGLVEQYF.

The rearrangement joins TRBV2 to TRBJ2-2; D gene uncertain. This CDR3 has 13 amino acids. Germline CDR1 SNHLY, CDR2 FYNNEI. Trimming left V 4 bases short and J 6 bases short, with 9 bases between. Written as DNA, the CDR3 is TGTGCCAGCAGTGTCGGTCTCCCCGGGGAGCTGTTTTTT. Amino acids: CASSVGLPGELFF.